This TCR beta chain is from a study of T cell repertoires in ileal Crohn's disease. Across the whole study: Approximately 32% were active smokers at surgery; median disease duration was approximately 7.3 years. About half received postoperative treatment, approximately 12 with thiopurines and about 20 anti-TNF.

As regards this clone: Antigen unknown.

Trimming removed 11 bases from V and 2 bases from J; junction bases left unmatched: 7. Germline CDR1 reads ENHRY; CDR2 reads SYGVKD. This CDR3 comprises 13 residues. Sample time point: neoterminal ileum biopsy at postoperative endoscopy, about 6 months after surgery. About 490 nanograms of biopsy DNA per sample underwent TCRB immunosequencing. Only in-frame clones appear in the TCRdb table, and some are missing; sequencing was by immunoSEQ multiplex PCR. The repertoire holds some 60,000 clones, 70% to 90% seen once, with about 2% in the top ten. Findings and caveats of the study: Every patient over 26.8% clonality showed endoscopic recurrence.

The rearrangement joins TRBV10-3 to TRBJ1-2; 8 bases map to TRBD1. The sample was ileal tissue. The sequence was obtained from an adult with Crohn's disease. CDR3 bases: TGTGCCGCTAACAGGGGGGAGAACTATGGCTACACCTTC. Translated: CAANRGENYGYTF.